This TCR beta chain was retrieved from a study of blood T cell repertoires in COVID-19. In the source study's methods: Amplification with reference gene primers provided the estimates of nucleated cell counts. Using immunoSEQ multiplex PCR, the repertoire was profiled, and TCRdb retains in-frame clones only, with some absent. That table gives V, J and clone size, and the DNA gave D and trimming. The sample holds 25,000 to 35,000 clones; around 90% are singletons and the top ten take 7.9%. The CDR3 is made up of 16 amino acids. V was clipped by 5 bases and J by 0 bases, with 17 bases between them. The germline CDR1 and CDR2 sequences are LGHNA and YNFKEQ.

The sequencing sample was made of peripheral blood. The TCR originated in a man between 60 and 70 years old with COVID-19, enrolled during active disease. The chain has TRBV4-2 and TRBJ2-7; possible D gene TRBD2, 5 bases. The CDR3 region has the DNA TGTGCCAGCAGCTTCCAAGGAGGTTTTCTCTCCTACGAGCAGTACTTC. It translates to CASSFQGGFLSYEQYF.